Presented here are 28 T cell receptor beta chains from one specimen sequenced in a study of post-analysis software for immune sequencing data. Included in the TCR beta cDNA libraries were unique molecular identifiers. One entry per CDR3 protein results from TCRdb running MiXCR on the PCR reads. The sample holds around 700,000 distinct CDR3 sequences, approximately 59% seen once. Study-level results: Among five TRBV segments more frequent in patients than controls were TRBV5-6, TRBV5-1 and TRBV20-1.

What these receptors recognize is not known. Material: blood. All receptors come from a girl aged 2 to 9 with multiple sclerosis.

This clonotype was seen a handful of times. The J gene is TRBJ2-1, the V gene TRBV5-1; D is ambiguous. The CDR3 sequence is 15 residues long. Trimming took 4 bases from V and 4 from J, leaving 15 bases between them. CDR1 is SGHRS, CDR2 YFSETQ, per germline. CDR3 sequence: CASSGHRSGYNEQFF. CDR3 nucleotide sequence: TGCGCCAGCAGCGGTCACCGATCCGGGTACAATGAGCAGTTCTTC.

This chain uses TRBV29-1 with TRBJ1-2; D call uncertain. V was shortened by 2 bases and J by 9 bases, with 16 bases between the two germline ends. Germline-derived CDR1 and CDR2 are SQVTM and ANQGSEA. This CDR3 has 13 amino acids. In DNA form, the CDR3 reads TGCAGCGTTGAAAAGGGAAGTCTAACACGCTACACCTTC. Translation gives CSVEKGSLTRYTF.

The rearrangement uses TRBV14 and TRBJ1-2, with D uncertain. V was trimmed by 1 base and J by 9 bases, leaving 12 bases between them. Looked up from germline, CDR1 is SGHDN and CDR2 is FVKESK. The CDR3 has 13 amino acids. The CDR3 coding sequence is TGTGCCAGCAGCCAAGGGACCGTTAATAGCTACACCTTC. It specifies CASSQGTVNSYTF.

The rearrangement joins TRBV7-9 to TRBJ2-7; 8 nucleotides line up with TRBD2. V lost 5 bases and J lost 2; bases outside the gene matches: 17. The CDR3 runs 18 residues. Germline CDR1 SEHNR, CDR2 FQNEAQ (reference sequence). The CDR3: CASSPSWRGGSGTYEQYF. The CDR3 DNA reads TGTGCCAGCAGCCCCAGTTGGCGCGGGGGGTCGGGTACCTACGAGCAGTACTTC.

The chain has TRBV12-3 or TRBV12-4 and TRBJ2-3, with TRBD2 as a possible D gene (6 bases). The V gene lost 2 bases and the J gene lost 5 bases, with 20 bases spanning the gap. CDR3 size: 17 residues. CDR3 nucleotides: TGTGCCAGCAGTTTATCATCGTTTGGGGGGAGGAGAGATACGCAGTATTTT. Translation gives CASSLSSFGGRRDTQYF.

The J gene is TRBJ1-2, the V gene TRBV12-3 or TRBV12-4; D unclear. This CDR3 contains 16 residues. Trimming took off 6 bases at V and 4 bases at J, with 21 bases between the two ends. The CDR3 here is CASRFLADGAFYGYTF. In DNA, the CDR3 is TGTGCCAGCAGGTTTCTCGCGGACGGAGCCTTCTATGGCTACACCTTC.

This clonotype was counted once. This chain uses TRBV5-1 with TRBJ2-5, with a weak D call TRBD1 (6 bases). The length of the CDR3 is 14 residues. The V gene's germline CDR1 is SGHRS and CDR2 YFSETQ. Trimming took off 4 bases at V and 5 bases at J, with 15 bases between the two ends. CDR3 protein: CASSPVGGHETQYF. For the CDR3, the DNA is TGCGCCAGCAGCCCGGTTGGGGGCCACGAGACCCAGTACTTC.

CDR3 nucleotides: TGCAGTGCTAGAGACGACCTATCCACGGATTACAACACAGATACGCAGTATTTT. Protein sequence: CSARDDLSTDYNTDTQYF. This chain connects TRBV20-1 to TRBJ2-3; no clear D. Trimming left V 0 bases short and J 2 bases short, with 21 bases between. Germline V gives CDR1 DFQATT, CDR2 SNEGSKA (reference sequence). This CDR3 is built from 18 residues.

This clonotype was seen only once. V is TRBV7-9 and J is TRBJ2-1; 7 positions match TRBD1. The CDR3 has 16 amino acids. V gave up 5 bases and J gave up 5 bases; unmatched junction bases: 12. The germline CDR1 and CDR2 sequences are SEHNR and FQNEAQ (reference sequence). CDR3 protein: CASSILQGKVNNEQFF. The CDR3, as DNA: TGTGCCAGCAGCATTTTACAGGGGAAGGTAAACAATGAGCAGTTCTTC. The variable domain in full, with the rest retrieved from reference TRBV7-9 and TRBJ2-1, is DTGVSQNPRHKITKRGQNVTFRCDPISEHNRLYWYRQTLGQGPEFLTYFQNEAQLEKSRLLSDRFSAERPKGSFSTLEIQRTEQGDSAMYLCASSILQGKVNNEQFFGPGTRLTVL.

This clonotype has more than one count but fewer than ten. The chain couples TRBV7-2 to TRBJ2-7, with TRBD2 as a possible D gene (6 bases). The CDR3 is made up of 14 amino acids. Per the germline V gene, CDR1 is SGHTA and CDR2 is FQGNSA. V gave up 4 bases and J gave up 0 bases, with 10 bases separating them. The CDR3 coding sequence is TGTGCCAGCAGCTCCCGGGGGAGCTCCTACGAGCAGTACTTC. Translating it yields CASSSRGSSYEQYF.

In this sample, this clonotype turned up a few times. This rearrangement joins TRBV20-1 to TRBJ2-7; 8 bases map to TRBD1. Germline V gene sequence: CDR1 DFQATT, CDR2 SNEGSKA (reference sequence). V dropped 6 bases and J dropped 2; count of bases not matched to a gene: 6. This CDR3 is built from 13 residues. The CDR3 DNA is TGCAGTGCCGGGACAGGTGGACCCTACGAGCAGTACTTC. This translates into CSAGTGGPYEQYF.

The chain recombines TRBV7-2 with TRBJ2-3; no reliable D call. CDR3 length equals 13 residues. The germline V gene encodes CDR1 SGHTA and CDR2 FQGNSA. With 1 base removed from V and 2 bases from J, the gap between germline ends came to 4 bases. For the CDR3, the DNA is TGTGCCAGCAGCTTAGGCTTCACAGATACGCAGTATTTT. It is translated as CASSLGFTDTQYF.

There are a few counts of this clonotype. J is TRBJ2-1 and V is TRBV2; unclear D gene. The ends were cut back, 2 bases at V and 5 bases at J, with 13 bases in the middle. The CDR3 loop spans 15 amino acids. Germline values: CDR1 SNHLY, CDR2 FYNNEI. The CDR3 nucleotides read TGTGCCAGCAGTGAATTTTCTTCAGAAAACAATGAGCAGTTCTTC. Amino acid sequence: CASSEFSSENNEQFF.

This clonotype was detected only a few times. The CDR3 here is CASSFRPGGTDTQYF. The CDR3, as DNA: TGCGCCAGCAGCTTCAGACCGGGGGGCACAGATACGCAGTATTTT. This chain joins TRBV5-1 and TRBJ2-3; D may be TRBD2 (6 bases). Trimming cost V 2 bases and J 1 base, with 11 bases left between them. CDR3 length: 15 residues. CDR1 is SGHRS and CDR2 is YFSETQ in the germline V gene. The variable domain in full, completed from reference TRBV5-1 and TRBJ2-3, reads KAGVTQTPRYLIKTRGQQVTLSCSPISGHRSVSWYQQTPGQGLQFLFEYFSETQRNKGNFPGRFSGRQFSNSRSEMNVSTLELGDSALYLCASSFRPGGTDTQYFGPGTRLTVL.

The rearrangement uses TRBV20-1 and TRBJ2-5, with 8 bases matching TRBD1. The CDR3 runs to 15 residues. The V gene's germline CDR1 is DFQATT and CDR2 SNEGSKA (reference sequence). V shed 8 bases and J 2 bases; nucleotides not matched to a gene: 13. The DNA of the CDR3 is TGCAGTTCGGCAGGGGGCAGGGGACTGCAAGAGACCCAGTACTTC. This sequence encodes CSSAGGRGLQETQYF.

The chain is built from TRBV29-1 and TRBJ2-1, with TRBD2 identical over 8 bases. V lost 3 bases and J lost 4; bases outside the gene matches: 5. The CDR3 is 14 residues long. Germline V lookup: CDR1 SQVTM, CDR2 ANQGSEA. The CDR3 protein is CSVDSGSTYNEQFF. CDR3 nucleotide sequence: TGCAGCGTTGACAGCGGGAGTACTTACAATGAGCAGTTCTTC.

The J gene is TRBJ2-5, the V gene TRBV19; D is perhaps TRBD1 or TRBD2 (5 bases each). Trimming took 5 bases from V and 11 from J, leaving 21 bases between them. This CDR3 region has 14 residues. CDR1 LNHDA and CDR2 SQIVND come from the germline V gene (reference sequence). Here the CDR3 DNA reads TGTGCCAGTAGTCTTGGGACCTCCCCCCTGGAGCAGTACTTC. It encodes CASSLGTSPLEQYF.

As regards this clonotype: The junction departs from germline at one end; a sequencing error may be responsible. The J gene is TRBJ2-5, the V gene TRBV7-7; 11 bases line up with TRBD1. The CDR3 runs to 15 residues. In germline, CDR1 is SSHAT, CDR2 FNYEAQ (reference sequence). Here the CDR3 DNA reads TGTGCTAGCAGTCCGGACAGGGGGCGTTTGGAGACCCAGTACTTC. Protein: CASSPDRGRLETQYF. Drawing the rest from reference TRBV7-7 and TRBJ2-5, the complete variable domain is GAGVSQSPRYKVTKRGQDVTLRCDPISSHATLYWYQQALGQGPEFLTYFNYEAQPDKSGLPSDRFSAERPEGSISTLTIQRTEQRDSAMYRCASSPDRGRLETQYFGPGTRLLVL.

This sequence joins TRBV4-1 and TRBJ2-5, with D hard to call. The assigned J gene may be wrong: the sequence end matches TRBJ2-7 better. This CDR3 region has 14 residues. The V gene's germline CDR1 is MGHRA and CDR2 YSYEKL. The CDR3 sequence: CASSQGALGNEQYF. CDR3 bases: TGCGCCAGCAGCCAAGGGGCGTTGGGGAACGAGCAGTACTTC.

This clonotype showed up just a few times. This chain uses TRBV27 with TRBJ2-7; 7 bases are a match to TRBD1. There are 14 residues in the CDR3. The V gene's germline CDR1 is MNHEY and CDR2 SMNVEV (reference sequence). The V gene end was trimmed by 2 bases and the J gene end by 6 bases; junction bases not matched to a gene: 7. The CDR3 here is CASSLGTVRGEQYF. The DNA for the CDR3 is TGTGCCAGCAGTTTAGGGACAGTTCGGGGCGAGCAGTACTTC.

V and J are TRBV28 and TRBJ1-1, with D possibly matching TRBD1 (6 bases). The CDR3 sequence is 15 residues long. Trimming shortened V by 2 bases and J by 4 bases, and 14 bases separated the two germline ends. Germline CDR1 is MDHEN and CDR2 is SYDVKM. CDR3 amino acids: CASSLRITGTTEAFF. The CDR3 DNA sequence: TGTGCCAGCAGTTTACGGATCACAGGGACCACTGAAGCTTTCTTT.

The table lists this clonotype with a count of one. This may be a read error, as it is one base from a much larger clone. V and J are TRBV5-1 and TRBJ2-1; the D gene could be TRBD1 or TRBD2 (5 bases each). The J call may not be correct, given that the DNA end is closer to TRBJ2-7. The CDR3 loop spans 15 amino acids. The germline gives CDR1 SGHRS, CDR2 YFSETQ. In nucleotides, the CDR3 is TGCGCCAGCAGCTTGGAAGGGACCGCATACAATGAGCAGTACTTC. Its protein is CASSLEGTAYNEQYF.

This clonotype was found a few times. This rearrangement joins TRBV6-1 to TRBJ1-1; D remains ambiguous. In germline, CDR1 is MNHNS, CDR2 SASEGT. V lost 4 bases to trimming and J lost 2 bases, with 5 bases between them. This CDR3 has 12 amino acids. This chain's CDR3 is CASSVSNTEAFF. DNA for the CDR3: TGTGCCAGCAGTGTTAGCAACACTGAAGCTTTCTTT.

The V and J genes are TRBV9 and TRBJ2-5; a weak D match, TRBD1 (6 bases). This CDR3 comprises 13 residues. The germline V gene has CDR1 SGDLS and CDR2 YYNGEE. Trimming took off 6 bases at V and 6 bases at J, with 15 bases between the two ends. CDR3 sequence reads: CASTQGIGKTQYF. The CDR3 nucleotides are TGTGCCAGCACCCAGGGGATCGGAAAGACCCAGTACTTC.

Worth noting for this clonotype: In this CDR3 the conserved last residue, phenylalanine or tryptophan, is missing, so a read error is likely. J is TRBJ2-1 and V is TRBV11-3; D gene unclear. The ends were cut back, 4 bases at V and 4 bases at J, with 14 bases in the middle. Germline CDR1 SGHNT, CDR2 YENEEA. The CDR3 runs 15 residues. The CDR3 DNA reads TGTGCCAGCAGCTCTTCGACTGGCGAGTACAATGAGCAGTTCGTC. It encodes CASSSSTGEYNEQFV.

The chain recombines TRBV7-8 with TRBJ2-7, with 12 bases that match TRBD2. Germline-derived CDR1 and CDR2 are SGHVS and FQNEAQ. The CDR3 contains 17 residues. V was pared by 6 bases and J by 1 base, with 10 bases of the junction left unmatched. CDR3 sequence reads: CASSPDLAGGPSYEQYF. In DNA form, the CDR3 reads TGTGCCAGCAGTCCGGACCTAGCGGGAGGGCCTTCCTACGAGCAGTACTTC.

The count of this clonotype is one. This sequence joins TRBV28 and TRBJ2-7, with D perhaps TRBD2 (5 bases). V was pared by 6 bases and J by 7 bases, with 19 bases between. The CDR3 spans 14 residues. The germline V gene has CDR1 MDHEN and CDR2 SYDVKM. CDR3 residues: CASRPANGVREQYF. DNA of the CDR3: TGTGCCAGCAGACCGGCGAACGGGGTGCGGGAGCAGTACTTC.

This clonotype has just a few counts. The chain combines TRBV9 with TRBJ2-3, with a tentative D call TRBD2 (5 bases). V lost 0 bases to trimming and J lost 4 bases, with 9 bases between them. Germline CDR1 reads SGDLS; CDR2 reads YYNGEE. This CDR3 contains 14 residues. The CDR3 loop reads CASSVDEGADTQYF. As DNA, the CDR3 is TGTGCCAGCAGCGTAGATGAGGGAGCAGATACGCAGTATTTT. Full variable domain (outside the CDR3, taken from reference TRBV9 and TRBJ2-3): DSGVTQTPKHLITATGQRVTLRCSPRSGDLSVYWYQQSLDQGLQFLIQYYNGEERAKGNILERFSAQQFPDLHSELNLSSLELGDSALYFCASSVDEGADTQYFGPGTRLTVL.